One and the same sample provided the 13 T cell receptor beta chains below, sequenced in a study of regulatory T cells in long-lasting Graves disease. Time point specified: newly diagnosed GD, antithyroid drugs for less than 3 months. PBMC-derived RNA was used for the TCR library. Library construction for TCR beta used iRepertoire HTBI primers and Arm-PCR of CDR3 regions. MiXCR, run by TCRdb on the multiplex PCR reads, gives a single entry per CDR3 protein. The table has some 500,000 distinct CDR3 sequences, 13% seen once. The sample was also reused in another study, on T cells in Graves' hyperthyroidism and ophthalmopathy.

This specimen was peripheral blood mononuclear cells (PBMCs), taken at new diagnosis, from a patient treated with antithyroid drugs. These receptors were taken from a man aged 30 to 39 with Graves disease.

This clonotype was counted many times. The V gene is TRBV15, the J gene TRBJ2-1; weak D call: TRBD2 (6 bases). Trimming removed 0 bases from V and 0 bases from J, with 18 bases in between. Germline CDR1 is LNHNV and CDR2 is YYDKDF (reference sequence). This CDR3 has 19 amino acids. In DNA, the CDR3 is TGTGCCACCAGCAGAGACGGGGGAAACTTTAGGAGCTCCTACAATGAGCAGTTCTTC. Residues: CATSRDGGNFRSSYNEQFF.

The chain recombines TRBV19 with TRBJ2-3; D may be TRBD1 (5 bases). CDR1 and CDR2 (germline): LNHDA, SQIVND (reference sequence). There are 14 residues in the CDR3. V was shortened by 9 bases and J by 3 bases, with 16 bases between the two germline ends. DNA of the CDR3: TGTGCCAGCAGGGAAAGGGTTCGGACAGATACGCAGTATTTT. As protein: CASRERVRTDTQYF. Full variable domain (rest looked up from reference TRBV19 and TRBJ2-3): DGGITQSPKYLFRKEGQNVTLSCEQNLNHDAMYWYRQDPGQGLRLIYYSQIVNDFQKGDIAEGYSVSREKKESFPLTVTSAQKNPTAFYLCASRERVRTDTQYFGPGTRLTVL.

As to this clonotype: One end of the junction is discordant with germline, which a read error may explain. V gene TRBV7-2 combines with J gene TRBJ2-7; 7 bases align to TRBD2. Germline V gene lookup returns CDR1 SGHTA and CDR2 FQGNSA. This CDR3 comprises 15 residues. CDR3 DNA sequence: TGTGCCAGCAGCCTAGCGGACTATTTGATGTACGAGCAGTACTTC. Translation gives CASSLADYLMYEQYF.

J is TRBJ2-7 and V is TRBV3-1; possibly TRBD2 for D (6 bases). CDR3 length equals 15 residues. Trimming shortened V by 4 bases and J by 4 bases, and 17 bases separated the two germline ends. Germline assignment: CDR1 LGHDT and CDR2 YNNKEL (reference sequence). CDR3 sequence reads: CASSPAPGLLYEQYF. In DNA form, the CDR3 reads TGTGCCAGCAGCCCTGCTCCGGGACTCTTATACGAGCAGTACTTC.

Only a few counts were recorded for this clonotype. The chain employs TRBV13 and TRBJ1-3; D not resolved. Trimming removed 0 bases at V and 6 bases at J, with 15 bases between. The CDR3 extends over 16 amino acids. CDR1 PRHDT and CDR2 FYEKMQ come from the germline V gene (reference sequence). The CDR3 reads CASSLGGRMVVNTIYF. Here the CDR3 DNA reads TGTGCCAGCAGCTTAGGGGGTCGGATGGTGGTAAACACCATATATTTT.

The chain couples TRBV6-1 to TRBJ2-7; perhaps TRBD1 as D (6 bases). The V gene lost 7 bases and the J gene lost 2 bases, with 12 bases spanning the gap. This CDR3 is 13 amino acids long. The germline CDR1 and CDR2 sequences are MNHNS and SASEGT. The DNA for the CDR3 is TGTGCCAGCATGGCAGGGGACACCTACGAGCAGTACTTC. Protein: CASMAGDTYEQYF.

The table lists this clonotype with many counts. This rearrangement joins TRBV29-1 to TRBJ2-1; D is possibly TRBD1 or TRBD2 (5 bases each). Germline loops: CDR1 SQVTM, CDR2 ANQGSEA. V was cut by 7 bases and J by 0 bases, with 16 bases left in between. The CDR3 contains 15 residues. The CDR3 DNA is TGCAGCGCACCGGGACGGCTTAGCTCCTACAATGAGCAGTTCTTC. Its translation: CSAPGRLSSYNEQFF.

This clonotype has at least ten counts. The chain employs TRBV12-3 or TRBV12-4 and TRBJ2-1; weak D call: TRBD1 (6 bases). This CDR3 has 13 residues. Trimming left V 7 bases short and J 6 bases short, with 13 bases between. This CDR3 is CASTPAGVNEQFF. The CDR3 nucleotides are TGTGCCAGCACCCCCGCAGGGGTCAATGAGCAGTTCTTC.

This clonotype has ten or more counts. The chain joins TRBV2 to TRBJ2-3, with D possibly matching TRBD2 (6 bases). There are 15 residues in the CDR3. Germline CDR1 reads SNHLY; CDR2 reads FYNNEI. Trimming pared 5 bases from V and 2 bases from J, leaving 14 bases between. As DNA, the CDR3 is TGTGCCAGCAGTTCCTCAGGGACTCCCACAGATACGCAGTATTTT. This gives the protein CASSSSGTPTDTQYF.

This clonotype was observed a handful of times. V and J are TRBV6-1 and TRBJ2-3, with D perhaps TRBD2 (6 bases). Trimming shortened V by 1 base and J by 8 bases, and 10 bases separated the two germline ends. Germline V gene lookup returns CDR1 MNHNS and CDR2 SASEGT. The CDR3 runs 13 residues. CDR3 coding DNA: TGTGCCAGCAGTGAAGGACTAGTAGGTACGCAGTATTTT. Protein sequence: CASSEGLVGTQYF.

This clonotype was recorded at least ten times. The chain couples TRBV7-9 to TRBJ2-7, with 8 bases aligning to TRBD1. The CDR3 is made up of 14 amino acids. Per the germline V gene, CDR1 is SEHNR and CDR2 is FQNEAQ (reference sequence). V lost 6 bases, J lost 2 bases, and 6 bases stayed unmatched. The CDR3 sequence: CASSQDRGPYEQYF. The CDR3 bases are TGTGCCAGCAGTCAAGACAGGGGACCCTACGAGCAGTACTTC.

This clonotype was seen many times. The rearrangement uses TRBV13 and TRBJ2-6, with no clear D. V dropped 2 bases and J dropped 0 bases, with 5 bases sitting between them. In germline, CDR1 is PRHDT, CDR2 FYEKMQ (reference sequence). The CDR3 runs to 15 residues. Written as DNA, the CDR3 is TGTGCCAGCAGCTTACGACCCTCTGGGGCCAACGTCCTGACTTTC. As protein: CASSLRPSGANVLTF.

This clonotype has at least ten counts. The rearrangement uses TRBV29-1 and TRBJ2-3, with D possibly being TRBD1 (5 bases). The CDR3 has 14 residues. CDR1 and CDR2 from the germline V gene are SQVTM and ANQGSEA. V lost 4 bases and J 1 base, leaving 12 bases between the germline ends. The CDR3 DNA is TGCAGCGTTGCGGGCAGGGAAGGCACAGATACGCAGTATTTT. Translating gives CSVAGREGTDTQYF.